One sample yielded the 5 T cell receptor beta chains listed below, sequenced in a study of CD8+ T cells in alopecia areata. cDNA reverse transcribed from extracted RNA served as the sequencing template. Assay used: immunoSEQ multiplex PCR; TCRdb lists only in-frame clones, some missing. This sample has 150,000 to 200,000 clones, with approximately 60% found just once. Source material: CD4+ T cells sorted from blood. The receptor set was obtained from a human donor in good health.

The rearrangement joins TRBV4-2 to TRBJ2-7; no clear D. Germline CDR1 and CDR2: LGHNA and YNFKEQ. This CDR3 region has 14 residues. V lost 1 base and J lost 7, with 14 bases in between. The CDR3 region is CASSQAIRLEEQYF. The CDR3, as DNA: TGTGCCAGCAGCCAAGCGATCAGGTTGGAAGAGCAGTACTTC.

The CDR3, as DNA: TGTGCCAGCAGGAGAAGAAGCAATGAGCAGTTCTTC. This encodes CASRRRSNEQFF. V and J are TRBV6-5 and TRBJ2-1; D ambiguous. The length of the CDR3 is 12 residues. From germline, CDR1 is MNHEY and CDR2 SVGAGI. Trimming pared 6 bases from V and 6 bases from J, leaving 9 bases between.

A single count supports this clone. The rearrangement joins TRBV5-4 to TRBJ1-2, with D perhaps matching TRBD1 (6 bases). CDR1 is SGHNT, CDR2 YYREEE, per germline (reference sequence). This CDR3 spans 15 amino acids. With 3 bases removed from V and 2 bases from J, the gap between germline ends came to 14 bases. Written as DNA, the CDR3 is TGTGCCAGCAGCTCTCCGGGACACCTAAACTATGGCTACACCTTC. This codes for CASSSPGHLNYGYTF.

The chain joins TRBV27 to TRBJ2-7, with D possibly matching TRBD1 (5 bases). This CDR3 region has 13 residues. Trimming cost V 6 bases and J 7 bases, with 16 bases left between them. CDR1 is MNHEY, CDR2 SMNVEV, per germline (reference sequence). The CDR3 spells CASRPHRLGEQYF. In nucleotides, the CDR3 is TGTGCCAGCAGACCCCACAGGTTGGGGGAGCAGTACTTC.

The V call is TRBV6-1, the J call TRBJ2-4, with TRBD2 as a possible D gene (6 bases). This CDR3 region has 14 residues. The ends were cut back, 8 bases at V and 3 bases at J, with 14 bases in the middle. Germline V gene lookup returns CDR1 MNHNS and CDR2 SASEGT. The CDR3 nucleotides read TGTGCCAGCGGTCGGGGGTTCGGCAAAAACATTCAGTACTTC. Translation gives CASGRGFGKNIQYF.